This T cell receptor beta chain was found in a study of cytotoxic CD8 clonotypes in ibrutinib-treated CLL. Study background: Sequencing produced an average of roughly 230,000 productive templates and more than 90,000 productive rearrangements per sample. Findings and caveats of the study: The study found public clonotypes uncommon, contracting or stable on treatment. The study found clonality rose at ibrutinib response, then fell toward baseline at progression.

Worth noting for this clone: Its antigen is currently unknown.

The V segment lost 3 bases and the J segment 6 bases; nucleotides outside the gene matches: 1. The CDR3 runs 14 residues. Germline V gene sequence: CDR1 KGHSH, CDR2 LQKENI. Sequencing sought depths of 1 in 200,000 to 1 in 1 million T cells. Clones were read by immunoSEQ multiplex PCR, and TCRdb kept only the in-frame ones, dropping some. The repertoire holds over 120,000 clones, more than 70% seen once, with roughly 7.6% in the top ten. The sample in question was PBMCs, obtained after 36 months of ibrutinib treatment. The TCR comes from a human donor with chronic lymphocytic leukemia. The chain is built from TRBV18 and TRBJ2-1, with 11 bases aligning to TRBD2. DNA of the CDR3: TGTGCCAGCTCACCTGGACTAGCGGGCAATGAGCAGTTCTTC. It specifies CASSPGLAGNEQFF. The entire variable domain, with the rest obtained from reference TRBV18 and TRBJ2-1, is as follows: NAGVMQNPRHLVRRRGQEARLRCSPMKGHSHVYWYRQLPEEGLKFMVYLQKENIIDESGMPKERFSAEFPKEGPSILRIQQVVRGDSAAYFCASSPGLAGNEQFFGPGTRLTVL.